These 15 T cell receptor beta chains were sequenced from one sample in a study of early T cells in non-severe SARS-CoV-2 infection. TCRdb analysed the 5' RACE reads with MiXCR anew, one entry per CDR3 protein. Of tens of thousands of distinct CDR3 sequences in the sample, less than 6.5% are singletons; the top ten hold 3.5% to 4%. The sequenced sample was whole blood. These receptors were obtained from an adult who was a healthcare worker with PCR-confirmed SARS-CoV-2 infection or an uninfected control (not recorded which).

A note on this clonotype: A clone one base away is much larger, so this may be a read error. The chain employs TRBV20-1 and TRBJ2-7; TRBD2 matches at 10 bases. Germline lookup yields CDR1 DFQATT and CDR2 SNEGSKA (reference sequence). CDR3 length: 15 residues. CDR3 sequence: CSARGLAGVRYEQHF. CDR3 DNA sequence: TGCAGTGCTAGAGGGCTAGCGGGAGTACGCTACGAGCAGCACTTC.

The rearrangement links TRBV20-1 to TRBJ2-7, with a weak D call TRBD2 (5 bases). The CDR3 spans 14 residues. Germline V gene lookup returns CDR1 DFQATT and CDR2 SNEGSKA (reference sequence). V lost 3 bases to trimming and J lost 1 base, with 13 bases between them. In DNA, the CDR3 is TGCAGTGCTAGTCGGGAAACCCCATCCTACGAGCAGTACTTC. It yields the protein CSASRETPSYEQYF.

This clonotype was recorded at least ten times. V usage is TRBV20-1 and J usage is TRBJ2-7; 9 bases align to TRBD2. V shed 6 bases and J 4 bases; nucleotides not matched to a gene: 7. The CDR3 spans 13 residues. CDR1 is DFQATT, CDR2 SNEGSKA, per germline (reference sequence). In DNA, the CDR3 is TGCAGTGCCAATAGCGGGAGAGGTTACGAGCAGTACTTC. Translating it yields CSANSGRGYEQYF.

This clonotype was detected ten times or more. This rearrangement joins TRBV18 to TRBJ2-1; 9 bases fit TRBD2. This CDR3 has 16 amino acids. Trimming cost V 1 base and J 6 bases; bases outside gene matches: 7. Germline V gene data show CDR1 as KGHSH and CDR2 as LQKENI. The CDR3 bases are TGTGCCAGCTCACCACTATTAGCGGGAGACCCCAATGAGCAGTTCTTC. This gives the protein CASSPLLAGDPNEQFF.

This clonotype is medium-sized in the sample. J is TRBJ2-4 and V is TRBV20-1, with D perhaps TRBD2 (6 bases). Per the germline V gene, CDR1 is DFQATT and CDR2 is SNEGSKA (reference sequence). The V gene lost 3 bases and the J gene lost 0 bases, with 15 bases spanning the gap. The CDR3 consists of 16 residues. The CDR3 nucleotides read TGCAGTGCTAGCGGACGGACTACTCTAGCCAAAAACATTCAGTACTTC. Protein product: CSASGRTTLAKNIQYF.

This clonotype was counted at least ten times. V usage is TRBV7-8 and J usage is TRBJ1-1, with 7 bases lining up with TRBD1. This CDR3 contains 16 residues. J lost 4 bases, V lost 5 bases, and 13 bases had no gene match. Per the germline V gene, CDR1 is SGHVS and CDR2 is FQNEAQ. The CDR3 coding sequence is TGTGCCAGCAGCCCAATGAGGGGGCCCGGGGGCACTGAAGCTTTCTTT. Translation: CASSPMRGPGGTEAFF.

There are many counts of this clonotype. The CDR3 reads CASSIAGTVLTDTQYF. The CDR3 coding sequence is TGCGCCAGCAGCATCGCCGGGACAGTCCTCACAGATACGCAGTATTTT. This rearrangement joins TRBV5-1 to TRBJ2-3, with 7 bases lining up with TRBD1. CDR3 length: 16 residues. Germline V gene data show CDR1 as SGHRS and CDR2 as YFSETQ. V shed 4 bases, J shed 2 bases, and the junction held 10 bases outside the gene matches.

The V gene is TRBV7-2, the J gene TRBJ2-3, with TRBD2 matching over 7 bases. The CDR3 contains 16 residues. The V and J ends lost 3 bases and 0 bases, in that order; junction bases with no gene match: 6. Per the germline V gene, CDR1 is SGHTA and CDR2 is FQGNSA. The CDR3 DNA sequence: TGTGCCAGCAGCTTGCTATCTAGCGGAAGCACAGATACGCAGTATTTT. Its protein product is CASSLLSSGSTDTQYF.

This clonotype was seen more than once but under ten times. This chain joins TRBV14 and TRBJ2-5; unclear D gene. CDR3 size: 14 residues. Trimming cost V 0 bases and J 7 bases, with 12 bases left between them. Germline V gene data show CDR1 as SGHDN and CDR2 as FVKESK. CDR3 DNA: TGTGCCAGCAGCCAAGAGTTTTACTCGGGGACCCAGTACTTC. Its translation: CASSQEFYSGTQYF.

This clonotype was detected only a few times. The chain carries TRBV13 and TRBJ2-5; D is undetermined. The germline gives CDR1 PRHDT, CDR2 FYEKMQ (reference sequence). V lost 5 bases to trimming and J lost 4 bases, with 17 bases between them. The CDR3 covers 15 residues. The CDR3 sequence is CASSHRTRERETQYF. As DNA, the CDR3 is TGTGCCAGCAGCCATCGGACCCGAGAGAGAGAGACCCAGTACTTC.

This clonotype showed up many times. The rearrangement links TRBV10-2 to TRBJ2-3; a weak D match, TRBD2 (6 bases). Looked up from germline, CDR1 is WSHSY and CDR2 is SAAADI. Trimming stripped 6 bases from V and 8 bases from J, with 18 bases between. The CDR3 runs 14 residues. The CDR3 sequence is CASSVTSLGGTQYF. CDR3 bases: TGCGCCAGCAGCGTGACTAGTCTAGGCGGTACGCAGTATTTT.

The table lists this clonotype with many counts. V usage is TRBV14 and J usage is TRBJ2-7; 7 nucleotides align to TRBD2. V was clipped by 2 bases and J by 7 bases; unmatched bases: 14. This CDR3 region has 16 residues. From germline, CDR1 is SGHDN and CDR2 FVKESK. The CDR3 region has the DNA TGTGCCAGCAGCCAACAAGCCGGGACTATCGGCGGGGAGCAGTACTTC. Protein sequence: CASSQQAGTIGGEQYF. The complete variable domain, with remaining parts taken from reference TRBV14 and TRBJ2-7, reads EAGVTQFPSHSVIEKGQTVTLRCDPISGHDNLYWYRRVMGKEIKFLLHFVKESKQDESGMPNNRFLAERTGGTYSTLKVQPAELEDSGVYFCASSQQAGTIGGEQYFGPGTRLTVT.

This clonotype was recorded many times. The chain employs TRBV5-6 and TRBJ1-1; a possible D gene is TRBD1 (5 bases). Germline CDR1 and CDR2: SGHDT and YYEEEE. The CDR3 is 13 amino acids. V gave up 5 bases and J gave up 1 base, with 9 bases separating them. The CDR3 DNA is TGTGCCAGCAGGGGGACGGAGAACACTGAAGCTTTCTTT. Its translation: CASRGTENTEAFF.

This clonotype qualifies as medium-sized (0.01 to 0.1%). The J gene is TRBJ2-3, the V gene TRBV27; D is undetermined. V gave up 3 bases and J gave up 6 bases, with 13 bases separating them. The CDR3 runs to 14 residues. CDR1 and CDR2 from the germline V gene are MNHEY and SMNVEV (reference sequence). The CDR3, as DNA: TGTGCCAGCAGTTTTACGAGTTTTTCGGATACGCAGTATTTT. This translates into CASSFTSFSDTQYF.

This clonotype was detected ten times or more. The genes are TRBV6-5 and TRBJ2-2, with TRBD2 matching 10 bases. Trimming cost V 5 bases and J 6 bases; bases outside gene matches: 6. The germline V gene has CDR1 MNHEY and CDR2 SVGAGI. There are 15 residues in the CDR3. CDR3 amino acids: CASSPGLARAGELFF. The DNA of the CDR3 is TGTGCCAGCAGTCCGGGACTAGCGAGGGCCGGGGAGCTGTTTTTT.